The present T cell receptor beta chain was sequenced within a study of T cell changes during pregnancy in multiple sclerosis. This clone was detected a few times. The CDR3 length is 13 residues. Per the germline V gene, CDR1 is GTSNPN and CDR2 is SVGIG (reference sequence). Trimming cost V 5 bases and J 0 bases, with 10 bases left between them. The assay was immunoSEQ multiplex PCR, and TCRdb's table has in-frame clones only and misses some. Among some 64,000 clones, more than 85% were seen once, and the ten largest hold about 2.3%. J is TRBJ1-1 and V is TRBV30; weak D call: TRBD1 (6 bases). The origin of this receptor is a female donor with multiple sclerosis, enrolled in a pregnancy study. Here the sequenced sample was peripheral blood, taken in the first trimester of pregnancy. The DNA for the CDR3 is TGTGCCTGGGGAACAGGGCTGAACACTGAAGCTTTCTTT. Residues: CAWGTGLNTEAFF.